This is a list of T cell receptor beta chains from one sample in a study of Ad26.COV2.S vaccination and SARS-CoV-2 variants. Clones were sequenced by immunoSEQ multiplex PCR, and TCRdb holds only the in-frame ones, with some missing. The sample consists of about 410,000 clones, about 90% of them appearing once. Sequencing used peripheral blood, obtained in a trial of Ad26.COV2.S vaccine versus placebo. Source of these receptors: a person aged 18 to 65 who received the Ad26.COV2.S COVID-19 vaccine or a placebo. CDR3s include the opening cysteine and the closing phenylalanine or tryptophan. D genes are given only for firm matches. Clone sizes are given selectively: once, few, many, or a class where the clone is expanded.

V gene: TRBV3-1/TRBV3-2; J gene: TRBJ2-5; D gene: .; clone size: few; CDR3 protein: CASSPPPKGIQETQYF; CDR3 DNA: TGTGCCAGCAGCCCTCCACCAAAGGGCATACAAGAGACCCAGTACTTC
V gene: TRBV6-5; J gene: TRBJ2-3; D gene: .; clone size: .; CDR3 protein: CASSYYFRDKDTQYF; CDR3 DNA: TGTGCCAGCAGTTACTACTTCCGGGACAAGGATACGCAGTATTTT
V gene: TRBV7-9; J gene: TRBJ2-7; D gene: TRBD1; clone size: .; CDR3 protein: CASSLEGAHEQYF; CDR3 DNA: TGTGCCAGCAGCTTAGAGGGGGCCCACGAGCAGTACTTC
V gene: TRBV19; J gene: TRBJ1-2; D gene: TRBD1; clone size: once; CDR3 protein: CASSIGGQRTRDLNYGYTF; CDR3 DNA: TGTGCCAGTAGTATAGGGGGACAGCGAACGAGAGACCTGAACTATGGCTACACCTTC
V gene: TRBV7-9; J gene: TRBJ2-5; D gene: .; clone size: .; CDR3 protein: CASSGRREGKETQYF; CDR3 DNA: TGTGCCAGCAGCGGGCGGAGAGAGGGGAAGGAGACCCAGTACTTC
V gene: TRBV6-6; J gene: TRBJ2-3; D gene: .; clone size: few; CDR3 protein: CASIEAGTDTQYF; CDR3 DNA: TGTGCCAGCATTGAGGCGGGTACGGATACGCAGTATTTT
V gene: TRBV5-4; J gene: TRBJ1-1; D gene: TRBD1; clone size: .; CDR3 protein: CASKQQGALDTEAFF; CDR3 DNA: TGTGCCAGCAAGCAGCAGGGGGCGCTGGACACTGAAGCTTTCTTT
V gene: TRBV18; J gene: TRBJ1-4; D gene: .; clone size: .; CDR3 protein: CASSLTGTTNEKLFF; CDR3 DNA: TGTGCCAGCTCACTAACAGGGACAACTAATGAAAAACTGTTTTTT
V gene: TRBV6-2/TRBV6-3; J gene: TRBJ1-4; D gene: TRBD1; clone size: .; CDR3 protein: CASSKAGTANEKLFF; CDR3 DNA: TGTGCCAGCAGTAAAGCCGGGACAGCTAATGAAAAACTGTTTTTT
V gene: TRBV6-2/TRBV6-3; J gene: TRBJ1-5; D gene: TRBD1; clone size: .; CDR3 protein: CASSSPGQINQPQHF; CDR3 DNA: TGTGCCAGCAGTTCCCCGGGACAGATCAATCAGCCCCAGCATTTT
V gene: TRBV30; J gene: TRBJ1-2; D gene: .; clone size: .; CDR3 protein: CAWSGPVRGYTF; CDR3 DNA: TGTGCCTGGAGTGGACCTGTCCGGGGCTACACCTTC
V gene: TRBV27; J gene: TRBJ1-2; D gene: .; clone size: .; CDR3 protein: CASSSRGDPNYGYTF; CDR3 DNA: TGTGCCAGCAGTTCTAGGGGGGACCCTAACTATGGCTACACCTTC
V gene: TRBV14; J gene: TRBJ2-1; D gene: TRBD2; clone size: .; CDR3 protein: CASSQVAGSSYNEQFF; CDR3 DNA: TGTGCCAGCAGCCAAGTAGCGGGAAGCTCCTACAATGAGCAGTTCTTC
V gene: TRBV15; J gene: TRBJ2-7; D gene: .; clone size: .; CDR3 protein: CATSRDNGGAVQYF; CDR3 DNA: TGTGCCACCAGCAGAGATAATGGGGGCGCAGTCCAGTACTTC
V gene: TRBV27; J gene: TRBJ2-7; D gene: TRBD2; clone size: .; CDR3 protein: CASILSGGFYEQYF; CDR3 DNA: TGTGCCAGCATCCTTAGCGGGGGGTTTTACGAGCAGTACTTC
V gene: TRBV2; J gene: TRBJ1-2; D gene: .; clone size: .; CDR3 protein: CASSGTDLGSGGYTF; CDR3 DNA: TGTGCCAGCAGTGGGACAGATTTGGGGTCTGGCGGCTACACCTTC
V gene: TRBV27; J gene: TRBJ2-7; D gene: .; clone size: .; CDR3 protein: CASSLGALGGHEQYF; CDR3 DNA: TGTGCCAGCAGTTTAGGGGCATTGGGGGGGCACGAGCAGTACTTC